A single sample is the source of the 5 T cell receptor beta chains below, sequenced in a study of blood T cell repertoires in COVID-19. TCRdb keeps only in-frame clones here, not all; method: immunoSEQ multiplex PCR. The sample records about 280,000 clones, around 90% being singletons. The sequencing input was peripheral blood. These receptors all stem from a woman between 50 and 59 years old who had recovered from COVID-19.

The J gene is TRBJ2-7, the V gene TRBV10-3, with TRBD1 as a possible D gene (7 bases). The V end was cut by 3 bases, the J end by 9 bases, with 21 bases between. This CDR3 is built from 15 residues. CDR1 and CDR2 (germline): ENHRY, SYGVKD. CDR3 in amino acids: CAISEGGGGGTGQYF. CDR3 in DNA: TGTGCCATCAGTGAAGGAGGTGGAGGGGGCACGGGGCAGTACTTC.

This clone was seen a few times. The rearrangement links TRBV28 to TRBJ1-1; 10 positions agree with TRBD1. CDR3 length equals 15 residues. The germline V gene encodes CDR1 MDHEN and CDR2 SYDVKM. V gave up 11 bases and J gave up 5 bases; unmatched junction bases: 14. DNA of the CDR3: TGTGCCTCAGTTATCCGGACAGGGGGGAGGACTGAAGCTTTCTTT. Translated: CASVIRTGGRTEAFF.

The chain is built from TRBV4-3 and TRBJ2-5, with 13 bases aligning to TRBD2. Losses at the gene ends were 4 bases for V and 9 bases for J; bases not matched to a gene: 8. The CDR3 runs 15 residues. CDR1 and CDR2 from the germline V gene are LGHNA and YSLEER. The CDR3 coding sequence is TGCGCCAGCAGCCTACTAGCGGGAGGGCCGAGTCCCCAGTACTTC. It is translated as CASSLLAGGPSPQYF.

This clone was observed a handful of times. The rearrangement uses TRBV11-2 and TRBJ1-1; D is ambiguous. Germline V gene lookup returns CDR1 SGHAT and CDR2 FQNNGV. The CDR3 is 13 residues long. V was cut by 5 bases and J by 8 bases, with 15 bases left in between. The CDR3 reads CASSGHSPGEAFF. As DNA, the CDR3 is TGTGCCAGCAGCGGCCACTCCCCGGGGGAAGCTTTCTTT.

This CDR3 is CASSLRQGPTDTQYF. CDR3 nucleotides: TGTGCCAGCAGCTTAAGACAGGGCCCGACAGATACGCAGTATTTT. The V and J genes are TRBV7-2 and TRBJ2-3; the match to TRBD1 covers 7 bases. The CDR3 is 15 residues long. The ends lost 2 bases at V and 3 bases at J; junction bases unmatched: 5. Germline CDR1 reads SGHTA; CDR2 reads FQGNSA.